Listed below are T cell receptor beta chains from one sample, sequenced in a study of cytotoxic CD8 clonotypes in ibrutinib-treated CLL. Assay used: immunoSEQ multiplex PCR; TCRdb lists only in-frame clones, some missing. The top ten clones hold roughly 15% of a sample with more than 200,000 clones, less than 75% of them seen once. The sample here was PBMCs, taken after 24 months of ibrutinib treatment. These receptors all stem from a human donor with chronic lymphocytic leukemia. Both conserved end residues are part of each CDR3. The D gene is left open where the match is weak. Expanded clones are given a class, and other clones once, few, many or no size at all.

TRBV29-1	TRBD2	once	TRBJ2-1	TGCAGCGTTGTGGGGCCCACTAGCGGGACATACAATGAGCAGTTCTTC	CSVVGPTSGTYNEQFF
TRBV28	TRBD1	NA	TRBJ1-2	TGTGCCAGCAGCCAGACAGGGTACCCGATCTACACCTTC	CASSQTGYPIYTF
TRBV20-1	NA	NA	TRBJ2-5	TGCAGTGCTAGAGGCCAAGAGACCCAGTACTTC	CSARGQETQYF
TRBV4-3	NA	NA	TRBJ2-1	TGCGCCAGCAGCCAAGATCTCCAGTTGGACTACAATGAGCAGTTCTTC	CASSQDLQLDYNEQFF
TRBV7-2	NA	NA	TRBJ2-5	TGTGCCAGCAGCTTAGGATTGCTCGGGACCCAGTACTTC	CASSLGLLGTQYF
TRBV29-1	TRBD1	NA	TRBJ2-2	TGCAGCGTCCCGTACGGGACAGGGGGTCGGGGGGAGCTGTTTTTT	CSVPYGTGGRGELFF
TRBV6-5	NA	few	TRBJ1-1	TGTGCCAGCATTACCTCTTGGGGGAACACTGAAGCTTTCTTT	CASITSWGNTEAFF
TRBV2	NA	NA	TRBJ2-3	TGTGCCAGCATCCGGCGGGAAGGGCCAAATACGCAGTATTTT	CASIRREGPNTQYF
TRBV7-9	TRBD1	once	TRBJ1-1	TGTGCCAGCAGCTCCGGCGGGACAGGGAAGAACACTGAAGCTTTCTTT	CASSSGGTGKNTEAFF
TRBV28	NA	few	TRBJ2-7	TGTGCCAGCAGTTCCCCGAATGACCGGGACTACGAGCAGTACTTC	CASSSPNDRDYEQYF